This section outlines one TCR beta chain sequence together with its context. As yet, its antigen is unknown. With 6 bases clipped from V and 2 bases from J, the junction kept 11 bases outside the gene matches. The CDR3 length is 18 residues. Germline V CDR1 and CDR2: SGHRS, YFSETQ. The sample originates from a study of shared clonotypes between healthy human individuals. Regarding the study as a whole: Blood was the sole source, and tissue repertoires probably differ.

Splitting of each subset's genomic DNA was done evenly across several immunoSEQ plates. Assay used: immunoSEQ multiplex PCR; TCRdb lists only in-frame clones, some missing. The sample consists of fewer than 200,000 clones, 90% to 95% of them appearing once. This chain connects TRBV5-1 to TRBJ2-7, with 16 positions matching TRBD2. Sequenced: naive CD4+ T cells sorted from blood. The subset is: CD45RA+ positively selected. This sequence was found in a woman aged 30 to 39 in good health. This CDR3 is CASNAGLAGGPRTYEQYF. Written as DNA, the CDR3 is TGCGCCAGCAACGCGGGACTAGCGGGAGGGCCACGAACCTACGAGCAGTACTTC.